What follows are 30 T cell receptor beta chains derived from one specimen sequenced in a study of identifying expanded T cells in peripheral blood. The method was immunoSEQ multiplex PCR; TCRdb's version includes in-frame clones alone and lacks a portion of them. The sample carries 100,000 to 150,000 clones, about 88% recorded once. Sample: blood. The receptors derive from a person aged 18 to 70 in good health.

V and J are TRBV28 and TRBJ1-5; D remains ambiguous. The length of the CDR3 is 16 residues. Germline V gene sequence: CDR1 MDHEN, CDR2 SYDVKM. Trimming stripped 10 bases from V and 0 bases from J, with 19 bases between. This CDR3 reads CATKRSRQFSNQPQHF. As DNA, the CDR3 is TGTGCCACGAAACGTAGTAGGCAGTTTAGCAATCAGCCCCAGCATTTT.

This clone was found once. This chain uses TRBV27 with TRBJ2-5; 9 nucleotides match TRBD2. Germline CDR1 reads MNHEY; CDR2 reads SMNVEV (reference sequence). The CDR3 extends over 15 amino acids. Trimming cost V 5 bases and J 1 base; bases outside gene matches: 5. The chain's CDR3 is CASSPDSGGQETQYF. CDR3 nucleotide sequence: TGTGCCAGCAGTCCCGATAGCGGGGGCCAAGAGACCCAGTACTTC.

CDR3 bases: TGTGCCAGCAGTTTAATTCAGGGAGGAAAGACCCAGTACTTC. This gives the protein CASSLIQGGKTQYF. The J gene is TRBJ2-5, the V gene TRBV28; D may be TRBD2 (6 bases). The germline V gene has CDR1 MDHEN and CDR2 SYDVKM. Trimming pared 2 bases from V and 6 bases from J, leaving 13 bases between. The length of the CDR3 is 14 residues. Full variable domain (remainder filled in from reference TRBV28 and TRBJ2-5): DVKVTQSSRYLVKRTGEKVFLECVQDMDHENMFWYRQDPGLGLRLIYFSYDVKMKEKGDIPEGYSVSREKKERFSLILESASTNQTSMYLCASSLIQGGKTQYFGPGTRLLVL.

The chain links TRBV27 to TRBJ1-1, with D perhaps TRBD1 (6 bases). The germline V gene encodes CDR1 MNHEY and CDR2 SMNVEV (reference sequence). CDR3 length equals 17 residues. The V end lost 6 bases, the J end lost 0 bases, and 20 bases lay between the germline ends. The CDR3 region is CASRASQGTGLNTEAFF. Written as DNA, the CDR3 is TGTGCCAGCAGAGCCAGCCAGGGAACAGGGCTGAACACTGAAGCTTTCTTT.

This clone was detected a few times. J is TRBJ1-5 and V is TRBV30, with TRBD1 matching over 7 bases. Germline-derived CDR1 and CDR2 are GTSNPN and SVGIG (reference sequence). V was pared by 2 bases and J by 4 bases, with 2 bases of the junction left unmatched. The CDR3 has 13 amino acids. The CDR3 sequence is CAWSNRGNQPQHF. CDR3 nucleotides: TGTGCCTGGAGTAACAGGGGAAATCAGCCCCAGCATTTT.

In DNA, the CDR3 is TGTGCCAGCAGCTTGACTAGCGGGAGGGCCTACGAGCAGTACTTC. As protein: CASSLTSGRAYEQYF. V and J are TRBV7-6 and TRBJ2-7; 14 bases line up with TRBD2. The CDR3 runs 15 residues. Germline-derived CDR1 and CDR2 are SGHVS and FNYEAQ. Germline trimming cut 3 bases from V and 2 bases from J; bases unmatched to any gene: 0.

The rearrangement joins TRBV28 to TRBJ1-1, with 10 bases fitting TRBD1. Trimming cost V 7 bases and J 4 bases; bases outside gene matches: 9. Germline V lookup: CDR1 MDHEN, CDR2 SYDVKM. The CDR3 sequence is 15 residues long. The CDR3 loop reads CASTSDRGLVTEAFF. CDR3 in DNA: TGTGCCAGCACCTCAGACAGGGGGCTTGTCACTGAAGCTTTCTTT.

The V and J genes are TRBV11-2 and TRBJ2-7, with unresolved D. The V gene lost 5 bases and the J gene lost 6 bases, with 23 bases spanning the gap. The CDR3 is made up of 16 amino acids. Per germline, CDR1 SGHAT and CDR2 FQNNGV. The CDR3 protein is CASSPIAGGTTGEQYF. CDR3 nucleotides: TGTGCCAGCAGCCCCATAGCTGGCGGAACTACGGGCGAGCAGTACTTC.

The chain couples TRBV7-2 to TRBJ2-1, with TRBD2 matching 11 bases. Unmatched junction bases numbered 8, after V lost 4 bases and J lost 9 bases. CDR1 is SGHTA and CDR2 is FQGNSA in the germline V gene. The CDR3 consists of 15 residues. The CDR3: CASSSSTSGVGEQFF. The CDR3 bases are TGTGCCAGCAGCTCCTCGACTAGCGGGGTCGGTGAGCAGTTCTTC.

The sample holds a few counts of this clone. The V and J genes are TRBV9 and TRBJ2-3; perhaps TRBD2 as D (5 bases). V was trimmed by 4 bases and J by 1 base, leaving 7 bases between them. This CDR3 comprises 13 residues. Looked up from germline, CDR1 is SGDLS and CDR2 is YYNGEE. This CDR3 is CASSFGGTDTQYF. Here the CDR3 DNA reads TGTGCCAGCAGCTTCGGGGGCACAGATACGCAGTATTTT.

Points on this clone: The germline gene is not matched at one end of the junction; a read error may be the cause. V usage is TRBV7-2 and J usage is TRBJ2-7, with 8 bases fitting TRBD2. Germline CDR1 SGHTA, CDR2 FQGNSA. The CDR3 is made up of 11 amino acids. The CDR3 nucleotides are TGTGCCAGCAGCCCGGGGACTAGAGTAAGCTTC. It yields the protein CASSPGTRVSF.

The CDR3 reads CASSLYCTIYF. CDR3 in DNA: TGTGCCAGCAGCTTGTATTGCACCATATATTTT. The chain carries TRBV5-5 and TRBJ1-3; no definite D call. There are 11 residues in the CDR3. V gave up 1 base and J gave up 9 bases, with 5 bases separating them. Germline-derived CDR1 and CDR2 are SGHKS and YYEKEE (reference sequence).

The gene calls are TRBV7-9 and TRBJ2-1; the D gene is possibly TRBD1 (5 bases). The germline V gene has CDR1 SEHNR and CDR2 FQNEAQ (reference sequence). V lost 4 bases and J lost 8, with 9 bases in between. The CDR3 has 12 residues. The CDR3 bases are TGTGCCAGCAGCTCAACAGGCGATGAGCAGTTCTTC. Translation: CASSSTGDEQFF.

The rearrangement joins TRBV2 to TRBJ1-2; no clear D. This CDR3 spans 13 amino acids. Trimming shortened V by 3 bases and J by 4 bases, and 9 bases separated the two germline ends. From germline, CDR1 is SNHLY and CDR2 FYNNEI. The CDR3 loop reads CASSENGIYGYTF. The DNA for the CDR3 is TGTGCCAGCAGTGAGAACGGGATCTATGGCTACACCTTC.

This chain uses TRBV28 with TRBJ1-5, with D tentatively TRBD1 (5 bases). The CDR3 consists of 16 residues. Germline lookup yields CDR1 MDHEN and CDR2 SYDVKM. V was pared by 3 bases and J by 7 bases, with 19 bases between. This CDR3 is CASSFAGRWVEQPQHF. CDR3 in DNA: TGTGCCAGCAGTTTTGCAGGGCGATGGGTGGAGCAGCCCCAGCATTTT.

This clone was seen once. This chain links TRBV12-2 with TRBJ1-1; the DNA was not compared with TRBD1, the D call given in the table. TRBV12-2 is a pseudogene locus. The CDR3 contains 14 residues. CDR3 residues: CASRLVPGHTEAFF. CDR3 DNA: TGTGCAAGTCGCTTGGTCCCAGGCCACACTGAAGCTTTCTTT.

The gene calls are TRBV9 and TRBJ1-1; D not resolved. From germline, CDR1 is SGDLS and CDR2 YYNGEE. CDR3 length: 14 amino acids. Trimming stripped 2 bases from V and 1 base from J, with 9 bases between. CDR3 loop: CASSVEVRNTEAFF. CDR3 bases: TGTGCCAGCAGCGTGGAGGTACGGAACACTGAAGCTTTCTTT.

J is TRBJ2-7 and V is TRBV7-2; 8 bases line up with TRBD2. The CDR3 spans 15 residues. The junction had 3 bases not matched to a gene; V was cut back by 0 bases and J by 2 bases. Germline CDR1 and CDR2: SGHTA and FQGNSA. The CDR3 loop is CASSLAGTSTYEQYF. The CDR3 bases are TGTGCCAGCAGCTTAGCCGGGACTAGTACCTACGAGCAGTACTTC.

The CDR3 reads CASRWEGNTEAFF. CDR3 sequence (DNA): TGTGCCAGCAGGTGGGAGGGGAACACTGAAGCTTTCTTT. This chain uses TRBV7-2 with TRBJ1-1, with D unresolved. CDR1 is SGHTA, CDR2 FQGNSA, per germline. Trimming shortened V by 6 bases and J by 1 base, and 9 bases separated the two germline ends. The CDR3 contains 13 residues.

This sequence joins TRBV5-6 and TRBJ2-5; the D is unclear. The CDR3 length is 16 residues. Trimming stripped 1 base from V and 1 base from J, with 14 bases between. Looked up from germline, CDR1 is SGHDT and CDR2 is YYEEEE. In nucleotides, the CDR3 is TGTGCCAGCAGCTTGAGACGCGCACAGACCCAAGAGACCCAGTACTTC. Translation gives CASSLRRAQTQETQYF. Supplemented by reference TRBV5-6 and TRBJ2-5, the full variable domain reads DAGVTQSPTHLIKTRGQQVTLRCSPKSGHDTVSWYQQALGQGPQFIFQYYEEEERQRGNFPDRFSGHQFPNYSSELNVNALLLGDSALYLCASSLRRAQTQETQYFGPGTRLLVL.

The sample holds a few counts of this clone. The chain links TRBV9 to TRBJ2-2; D is perhaps TRBD1 or TRBD2 (6 bases each). Trimming shortened V by 2 bases and J by 4 bases, and 15 bases separated the two germline ends. Looked up from germline, CDR1 is SGDLS and CDR2 is YYNGEE. The CDR3 sequence is 16 residues long. CDR3 residues: CASSVRGVHGTGELFF. The CDR3 DNA follows: TGTGCCAGCAGCGTTAGGGGGGTCCACGGCACCGGGGAGCTGTTTTTT.

The chain links TRBV5-3 to TRBJ2-7, with D maybe TRBD1 (6 bases). TRBV5-3 is identified as an open reading frame with a role that is uncertain. The CDR3 consists of 12 residues. The germline V and J ends were trimmed by 4 bases and 3 bases, with 8 bases remaining between them. As DNA, the CDR3 is TGTGCCAGAAGCCCGGACAGCTACGAGCAGTACTTC. Amino acids: CARSPDSYEQYF.

This clone was counted between two and nine times. This sequence joins TRBV7-2 and TRBJ1-1, with D perhaps TRBD1 (6 bases). The CDR3 totals 15 residues. Germline V gives CDR1 SGHTA, CDR2 FQGNSA. The V end was cut by 1 base, the J end by 4 bases, with 13 bases between. CDR3 sequence (DNA): TGTGCCAGCAGCTTAGGTGGCAGGGGATCCACTGAAGCTTTCTTT. It is translated as CASSLGGRGSTEAFF.

The V gene is TRBV19, the J gene TRBJ2-6; D gene ambiguous. Deletions cut 5 bases from V and 3 bases from J, with 11 bases between. The CDR3 consists of 15 residues. The germline CDR1 and CDR2 sequences are LNHDA and SQIVND (reference sequence). This chain's CDR3 is CASSPAWDGANVLTF. The DNA of the CDR3 is TGTGCCAGTAGTCCCGCCTGGGATGGGGCCAACGTCCTGACTTTC.

V gene TRBV20-1 combines with J gene TRBJ1-2; D gene ambiguous. V lost 7 bases and J 8 bases, leaving 14 bases between the germline ends. Germline assignment: CDR1 DFQATT and CDR2 SNEGSKA (reference sequence). The CDR3 contains 11 residues. For the CDR3, the DNA is TGCAGTGTTTACTGGGCGGGCGGCTACACCTTC. Encoded protein: CSVYWAGGYTF.

The chain combines TRBV5-6 with TRBJ2-7; 11 nucleotides agree with TRBD1. The CDR3 runs 14 residues. The germline CDR1 and CDR2 sequences are SGHDT and YYEEEE. Trimming cost V 4 bases and J 5 bases; bases outside gene matches: 5. CDR3 residues: CASSPGQGVDEQYF. The CDR3 DNA is TGTGCCAGCAGCCCGGGACAGGGGGTCGACGAGCAGTACTTC.

V is TRBV25-1 and J is TRBJ2-7, with D possibly TRBD1 on 5 matching bases. The ends were cut back, 3 bases at V and 0 bases at J, with 9 bases in the middle. Germline CDR1 reads MGHDK; CDR2 reads SYGVNS. The CDR3 is made up of 14 amino acids. DNA of the CDR3: TGTGCCAGCAGTGATGTGACAGCCTCCTACGAGCAGTACTTC. Translation: CASSDVTASYEQYF.

The J gene is TRBJ2-3, the V gene TRBV5-1; 7 nucleotides match TRBD2. Germline CDR1 and CDR2: SGHRS and YFSETQ. V dropped 4 bases and J dropped 3; count of bases not matched to a gene: 8. This CDR3 contains 15 residues. CDR3: CASSPRWEGTDTQYF. As DNA, the CDR3 is TGCGCCAGCAGCCCGAGGTGGGAGGGGACAGATACGCAGTATTTT.

The chain employs TRBV6-5 and TRBJ2-2; D not resolved. This CDR3 contains 15 residues. V was shortened by 0 bases and J by 3 bases, with 8 bases between the two germline ends. CDR1 is MNHEY and CDR2 is SVGAGI in the germline V gene. CDR3 sequence reads: CASSYSLIYTGELFF. The CDR3 bases are TGTGCCAGCAGTTACTCGCTAATATACACCGGGGAGCTGTTTTTT.

V and J are TRBV28 and TRBJ2-3, with no clear D. The V end was cut by 6 bases, the J end by 4 bases, with 8 bases between. The CDR3 is 12 residues long. Germline values: CDR1 MDHEN, CDR2 SYDVKM. CDR3: CASRPSPDTQYF. The CDR3 nucleotides are TGTGCCAGCAGACCCTCCCCAGATACGCAGTATTTT.